This T cell receptor beta chain was sequenced for a study of long-term antiretroviral therapy in people with HIV. Study outcomes and limitations: No data on ART adherence, viral resistance or therapy changes. Subsequent to ART, diversity was augmented yet persisted below that of transplant donor controls.

Concerning this clone itself: Its antigen is undetermined.

This was the immunoSEQ v3.0 assay at survey level. TCRdb's copy holds only in-frame clones and misses some; the assay was immunoSEQ multiplex PCR. The data contain 20,000 to 25,000 clones, nearly 90% of them singletons. The TCR was taken from a man aged 60 to 75 with HIV. Specimen: unsorted PBMCs, collected 0.6 years after starting antiretroviral therapy.

The CDR3 reads CASSPQNETRQQYF. CDR3 in DNA: TGTGCCAGCAGCCCTCAAAATGAGACCCGACAGCAGTACTTC. The rearrangement joins TRBV21-1 to TRBJ2-7. TRBV21-1 is deemed a pseudogene. The CDR3 is made up of 14 amino acids.